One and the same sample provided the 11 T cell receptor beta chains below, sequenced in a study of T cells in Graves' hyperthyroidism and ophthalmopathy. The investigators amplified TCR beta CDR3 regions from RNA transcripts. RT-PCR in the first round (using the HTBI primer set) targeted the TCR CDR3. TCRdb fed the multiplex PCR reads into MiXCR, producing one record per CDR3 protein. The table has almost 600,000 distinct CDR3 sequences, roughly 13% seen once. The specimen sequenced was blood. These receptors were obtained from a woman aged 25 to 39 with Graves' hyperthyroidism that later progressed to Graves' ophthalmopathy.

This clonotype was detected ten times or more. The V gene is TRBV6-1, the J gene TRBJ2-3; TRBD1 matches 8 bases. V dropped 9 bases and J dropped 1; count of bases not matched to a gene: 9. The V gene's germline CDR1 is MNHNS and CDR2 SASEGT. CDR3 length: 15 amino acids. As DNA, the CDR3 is TGTGCCAGATCCGGACAGGGAATGGGCACAGATACGCAGTATTTT. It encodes CARSGQGMGTDTQYF.

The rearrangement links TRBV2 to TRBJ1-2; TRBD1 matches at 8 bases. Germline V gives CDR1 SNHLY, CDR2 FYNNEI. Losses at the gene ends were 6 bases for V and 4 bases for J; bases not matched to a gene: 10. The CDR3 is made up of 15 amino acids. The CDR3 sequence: CASRRDRSPSYGYTF. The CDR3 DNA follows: TGTGCCAGCAGAAGGGACAGGTCCCCCTCCTATGGCTACACCTTC.

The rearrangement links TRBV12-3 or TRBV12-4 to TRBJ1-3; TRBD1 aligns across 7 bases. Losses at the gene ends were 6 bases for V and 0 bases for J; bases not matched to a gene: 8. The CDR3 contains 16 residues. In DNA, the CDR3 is TGTGCCAGCAGCCCGGGACAGCTCATCTCTGGAAACACCATATATTTT. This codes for CASSPGQLISGNTIYF.

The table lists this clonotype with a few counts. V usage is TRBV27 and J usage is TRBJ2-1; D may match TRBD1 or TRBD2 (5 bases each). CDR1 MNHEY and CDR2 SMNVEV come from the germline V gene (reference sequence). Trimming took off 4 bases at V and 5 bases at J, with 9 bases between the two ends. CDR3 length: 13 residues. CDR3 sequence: CASSWDENNEQFF. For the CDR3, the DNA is TGTGCCAGCAGTTGGGACGAGAACAATGAGCAGTTCTTC.

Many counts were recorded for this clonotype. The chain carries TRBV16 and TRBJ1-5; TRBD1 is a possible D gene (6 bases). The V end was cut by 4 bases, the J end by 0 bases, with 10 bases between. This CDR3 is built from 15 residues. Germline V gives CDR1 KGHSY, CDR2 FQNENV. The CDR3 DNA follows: TGTGCCAGCAGCCCGACAGGAGATAGCAATCAGCCCCAGCATTTT. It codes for CASSPTGDSNQPQHF.

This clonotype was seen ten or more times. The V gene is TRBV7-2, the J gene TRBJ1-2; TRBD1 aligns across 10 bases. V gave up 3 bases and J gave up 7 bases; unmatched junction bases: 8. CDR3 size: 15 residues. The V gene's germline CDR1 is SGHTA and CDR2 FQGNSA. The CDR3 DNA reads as TGTGCCAGCAGCTTTCCCGGGACAGGGGAAGCTGGCTACACCTTC. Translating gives CASSFPGTGEAGYTF.

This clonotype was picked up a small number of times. The CDR3 coding sequence is TGCAGTGCTAGAGCACTAGCGGGCTCCTCTAGCACAGATACGCAGTATTTT. It codes for CSARALAGSSSTDTQYF. The rearrangement links TRBV20-1 to TRBJ2-3; 9 nucleotides match TRBD2. J was trimmed by 0 bases and V by 1 base; bases with no gene match: 8. CDR1 and CDR2 (germline): DFQATT, SNEGSKA (reference sequence). The CDR3 covers 17 residues.

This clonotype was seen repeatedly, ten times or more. The CDR3: CASSRGQDIETQYF. The CDR3 bases are TGTGCCAGCAGCCGCGGACAGGATATTGAGACCCAGTACTTC. The chain recombines TRBV9 with TRBJ2-5, with 7 positions matching TRBD1. There are 14 residues in the CDR3. Trimming cost V 4 bases and J 5 bases; bases outside gene matches: 8. CDR1 and CDR2 (germline): SGDLS, YYNGEE.

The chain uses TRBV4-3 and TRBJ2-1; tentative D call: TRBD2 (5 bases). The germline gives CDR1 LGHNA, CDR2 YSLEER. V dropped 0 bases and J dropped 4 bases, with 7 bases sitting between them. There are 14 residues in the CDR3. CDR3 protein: CASSQETGYNEQFF. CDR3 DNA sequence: TGCGCCAGCAGCCAAGAAACGGGGTACAATGAGCAGTTCTTC.

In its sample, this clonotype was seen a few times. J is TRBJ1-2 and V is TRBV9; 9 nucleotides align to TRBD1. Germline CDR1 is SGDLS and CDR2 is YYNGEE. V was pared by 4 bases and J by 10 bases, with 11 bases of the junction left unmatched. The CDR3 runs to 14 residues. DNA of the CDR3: TGTGCCAGCAGCTCAGCCGGGACAGGGACAGACTACACCTTC. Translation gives CASSSAGTGTDYTF. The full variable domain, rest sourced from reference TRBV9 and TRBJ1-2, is DSGVTQTPKHLITATGQRVTLRCSPRSGDLSVYWYQQSLDQGLQFLIQYYNGEERAKGNILERFSAQQFPDLHSELNLSSLELGDSALYFCASSSAGTGTDYTFGSGTRLTVV.

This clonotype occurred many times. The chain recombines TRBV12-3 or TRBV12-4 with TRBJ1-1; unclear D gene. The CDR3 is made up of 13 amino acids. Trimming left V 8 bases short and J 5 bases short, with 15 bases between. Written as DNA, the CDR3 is TGTGCCAGCGGGTCCCAAGTGGGGACTGAAGCTTTCTTT. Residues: CASGSQVGTEAFF.